The 5 T cell receptor beta chains below were found in one sample sequenced in a study of T-cell reconstitution after alpha-beta-depleted transplantation in children. For TCRbeta, the library was prepared with unique molecular identifiers. TCRdb re-called the PCR reads with MiXCR, one entry per CDR3 protein. The sample lists hundreds of thousands of distinct CDR3 sequences; around 15% were seen once. Material: PBMCs, mostly from graft donor cells, obtained 360 days after TCRalphabeta/CD19-depleted stem cell transplant. These receptors were obtained from a male patient aged 2-15 years who had a stem cell transplant for acute lymphoblastic leukemia, so the T cells may come from the graft donor.

This clonotype was recorded at least ten times. The CDR3 protein is CASSRLAGETYNEQFF. Here the CDR3 DNA reads TGTGCCAGCAGTCGCTTAGCGGGAGAGACCTACAATGAGCAGTTCTTC. V usage is TRBV12-3 or TRBV12-4 and J usage is TRBJ2-1, with 9 bases identical to TRBD2. J lost 2 bases, V lost 5 bases, and 7 bases had no gene match. The CDR3 runs 16 residues.

This clonotype was seen at least ten times. The V call is TRBV2, the J call TRBJ1-1; possibly TRBD1 for D (6 bases). Trimming left V 6 bases short and J 5 bases short, with 13 bases between. This CDR3 is 13 amino acids long. The germline CDR1 and CDR2 sequences are SNHLY and FYNNEI. The CDR3 DNA reads TGTGCCAGCAGGGCAGGGGAGAGGACTGAAGCTTTCTTT. Translating it yields CASRAGERTEAFF.

This clonotype was seen more than once but under ten times. CDR3 nucleotide sequence: TGTGCCAGCAGTCCACTCCTGTTCGGGGATAATTCACCCCTCCACTTT. This sequence encodes CASSPLLFGDNSPLHF. J is TRBJ1-6 and V is TRBV12-3 or TRBV12-4, with D uncertain. There are 16 residues in the CDR3. V was trimmed by 5 bases and J by 5 bases, leaving 16 bases between them.

This chain links TRBV7-2 with TRBJ2-5, with 9 bases identical to TRBD2. The V gene's germline CDR1 is SGHTA and CDR2 FQGNSA. After removal of 5 bases from V and 2 bases from J, the junction contained 12 bases not matched to a gene. The CDR3 contains 17 residues. Here the CDR3 DNA reads TGTGCCAGCAGCCCAGTGGGCCTAGCGGGATATCAAGAGACCCAGTACTTC. It translates to CASSPVGLAGYQETQYF. Using reference TRBV7-2 and TRBJ2-5 for the parts outside the CDR3, the full variable domain is GAGVSQSPSNKVTEKGKDVELRCDPISGHTALYWYRQSLGQGLEFLIYFQGNSAPDKSGLPSDRFSAERTGGSVSTLTIQRTQQEDSAVYLCASSPVGLAGYQETQYFGPGTRLLVL.

The V and J genes are TRBV12-3 or TRBV12-4 and TRBJ2-1; D uncertain. V lost 0 bases and J 9 bases, leaving 12 bases between the germline ends. The CDR3 has 14 residues. The CDR3 DNA sequence: TGTGCCAGCAGTTTAGCGGGCCTCTCTGGTGAGCAGTTCTTC. It codes for CASSLAGLSGEQFF.